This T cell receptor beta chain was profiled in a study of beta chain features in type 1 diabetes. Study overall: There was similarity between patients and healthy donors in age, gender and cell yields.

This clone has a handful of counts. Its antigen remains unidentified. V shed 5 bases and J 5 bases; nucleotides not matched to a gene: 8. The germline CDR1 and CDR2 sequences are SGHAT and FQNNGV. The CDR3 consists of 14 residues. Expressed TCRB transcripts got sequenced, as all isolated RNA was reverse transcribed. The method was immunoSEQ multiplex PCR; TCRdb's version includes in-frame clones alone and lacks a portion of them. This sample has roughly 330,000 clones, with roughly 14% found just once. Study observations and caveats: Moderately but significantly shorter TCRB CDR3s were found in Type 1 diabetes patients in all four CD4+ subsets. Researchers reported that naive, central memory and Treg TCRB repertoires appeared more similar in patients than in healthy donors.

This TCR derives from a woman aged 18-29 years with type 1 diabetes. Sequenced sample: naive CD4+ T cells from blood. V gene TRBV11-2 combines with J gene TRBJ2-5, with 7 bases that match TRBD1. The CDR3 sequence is CASSARQGWETQYF. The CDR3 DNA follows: TGTGCCAGCAGCGCGAGACAGGGTTGGGAGACCCAGTACTTC.